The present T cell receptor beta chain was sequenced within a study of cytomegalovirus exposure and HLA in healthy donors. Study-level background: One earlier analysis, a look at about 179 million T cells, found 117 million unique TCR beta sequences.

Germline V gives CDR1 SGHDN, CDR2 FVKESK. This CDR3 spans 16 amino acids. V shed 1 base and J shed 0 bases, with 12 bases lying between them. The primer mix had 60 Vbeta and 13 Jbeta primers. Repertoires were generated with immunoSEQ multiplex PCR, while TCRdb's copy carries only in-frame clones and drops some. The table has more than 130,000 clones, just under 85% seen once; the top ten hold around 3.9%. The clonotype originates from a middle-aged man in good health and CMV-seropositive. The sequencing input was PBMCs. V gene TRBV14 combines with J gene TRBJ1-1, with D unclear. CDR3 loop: CASSQGYGFMNTEAFF. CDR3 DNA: TGTGCCAGCAGCCAAGGGTACGGGTTCATGAACACTGAAGCTTTCTTT.